This T cell receptor (beta chain) was retrieved from a study of blood T cell repertoires in COVID-19. Turning to the study itself: The origin of the acute and convalescent COVID-19 samples was the United States, Italy and Spain. Sources were T cells, B-cell-depleted T cells, or PBMCs; the material itself was cDNA or gDNA.

Per the original data handling: Cell counts per sample came from amplifying reference gene primers. TCRdb's table, derived via immunoSEQ multiplex PCR, lists solely in-frame clones and lacks some. Clone size and the V and J calls come from that table; the DNA yielded D and trimming. The sample lists over 250,000 clones, about 85% occurring once. CDR1 is SGHDN and CDR2 is FVKESK in the germline V gene. Trimming took 5 bases from V and 3 from J, leaving 14 bases between them. The CDR3 length is 15 residues. The clonotype was recovered from a man in his fifties or sixties who had recovered from COVID-19. The chain uses TRBV14 and TRBJ1-5; D remains unclear. The source material was peripheral blood. The CDR3 sequence is CASSSPVPSNQPQHF. CDR3 nucleotide sequence: TGTGCCAGCAGCTCCCCGGTCCCCTCCAATCAGCCCCAGCATTTT. Using reference TRBV14 and TRBJ1-5 for the parts outside the CDR3, the full variable domain is EAGVTQFPSHSVIEKGQTVTLRCDPISGHDNLYWYRRVMGKEIKFLLHFVKESKQDESGMPNNRFLAERTGGTYSTLKVQPAELEDSGVYFCASSSPVPSNQPQHFGDGTRLSIL.